This note documents a single TCR beta chain sequence. This entry belongs to a study of cytomegalovirus exposure and HLA in healthy donors. Method: immunoSEQ multiplex PCR; TCRdb's copy keeps in-frame clones and lacks some. The repertoire includes hundreds of thousands of clones, approximately 87% of them detected once, and roughly 1% sits in the top ten. CDR3 size: 14 residues. V was trimmed by 5 bases and J by 1 base, leaving 12 bases between them. Germline V gene sequence: CDR1 SGHVS, CDR2 FNYEAQ. The sequence derives from a woman younger than 35 in good health and CMV-seronegative. Sequenced: PBMCs. The chain recombines TRBV7-6 with TRBJ2-7, with D perhaps matching TRBD1 (6 bases). The CDR3 reads CASSQGTSSYEQYF. As DNA, the CDR3 is TGTGCCAGCAGCCAGGGGACAAGTTCCTACGAGCAGTACTTC.